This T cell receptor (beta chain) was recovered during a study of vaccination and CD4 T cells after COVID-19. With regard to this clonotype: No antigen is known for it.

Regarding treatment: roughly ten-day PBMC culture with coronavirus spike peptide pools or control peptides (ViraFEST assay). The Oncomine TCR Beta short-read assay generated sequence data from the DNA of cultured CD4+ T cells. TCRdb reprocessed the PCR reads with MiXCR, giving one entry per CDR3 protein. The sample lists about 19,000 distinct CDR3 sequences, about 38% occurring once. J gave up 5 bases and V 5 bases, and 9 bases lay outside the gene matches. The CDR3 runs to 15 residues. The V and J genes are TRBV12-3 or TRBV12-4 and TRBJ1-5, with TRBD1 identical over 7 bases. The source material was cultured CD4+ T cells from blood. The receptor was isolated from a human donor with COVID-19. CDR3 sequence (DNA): TGTGCCAGCAGTAGCCCCGACAGGGTAGATCAGCCCCAGCATTTT. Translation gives CASSSPDRVDQPQHF.